One and the same sample provided the 18 T cell receptor beta chains below, sequenced in a study of cytomegalovirus exposure and HLA in healthy donors (dated by TCRdb to the late 2010s). Library generation was performed with the immunoSEQ multiplex PCR assay. A mixture of 60 forward primers for TCR Vbeta segments and 13 reverse primers for TCR Jbeta segments was used in the multiplex PCR. The clones in this table, taken by TCRdb from immuneACCESS, are in-frame only. Not every clone is retained; where verified, under half of the shortfall comes from an unresolved V gene, and the cause of the rest is unknown. This sample has 150,000 to 200,000 clones in its table, and around 80% of those were observed once. The top ten clonotypes cover 1% of the sample. Sequences were obtained from PBMCs. The receptor source for this set is a woman in her 50s in good health and CMV-seropositive.

V gene TRBV6-5 combines with J gene TRBJ2-2; D might be TRBD2 (5 bases). V gave up 6 bases and J gave up 5 bases, with 13 bases separating them. The CDR3 consists of 14 residues. Germline CDR1 MNHEY, CDR2 SVGAGI. The CDR3 here is CASSRSWRTGELFF. The CDR3 DNA sequence: TGTGCCAGCAGCCGGAGTTGGAGGACCGGGGAGCTGTTTTTT.

The V call is TRBV5-5, the J call TRBJ2-5, with a possible D match to TRBD1 (6 bases). Germline CDR1 SGHKS, CDR2 YYEKEE (reference sequence). Deletions cut 4 bases from V and 4 bases from J, with 17 bases between. The CDR3 extends over 15 amino acids. CDR3 loop: CASSTKPTGPETQYF. In nucleotides, the CDR3 is TGTGCCAGCAGCACCAAACCGACAGGTCCAGAGACCCAGTACTTC.

This sequence joins TRBV29-1 and TRBJ2-3, with 15 bases that match TRBD2. Germline V gene data show CDR1 as SQVTM and CDR2 as ANQGSEA. The CDR3 is 15 amino acids. The trim removed 7 bases at V and 7 bases at J, leaving 9 bases unmatched. In DNA, the CDR3 is TGCAGCGCTACTGGGACTAGCGGGAGGACCCATACGCAGTATTTT. Translation gives CSATGTSGRTHTQYF.

CDR3 in amino acids: CASSASGVNNEQFF. The CDR3 DNA reads as TGTGCCAGCAGTGCTAGCGGGGTAAACAATGAGCAGTTCTTC. The chain is built from TRBV28 and TRBJ2-1; 9 bases are shared with TRBD2. The CDR3 loop spans 14 amino acids. Trimming at V came to 5 bases and at J to 5 bases, leaving 4 bases not matched to a gene. Germline V gives CDR1 MDHEN, CDR2 SYDVKM.

This clone appeared once. The rearrangement links TRBV4-3 to TRBJ2-7; 7 bases match TRBD1. The J segment lost 3 bases and the V segment lost 1 base, leaving 6 bases of the junction unmatched. The length of the CDR3 is 15 residues. Germline V gene lookup returns CDR1 LGHNA and CDR2 YSLEER. CDR3 loop: CASSQAETGFYEQYF. DNA for the CDR3: TGCGCCAGCAGCCAAGCTGAGACAGGGTTCTACGAGCAGTACTTC.

V and J are TRBV11-3 and TRBJ2-1, with 12 positions matching TRBD2. Germline V CDR1 and CDR2: SGHNT, YENEEA. V shed 4 bases, J shed 0 bases, and the junction held 4 bases outside the gene matches. The CDR3 extends over 17 amino acids. The CDR3 loop reads CASSSGLAGTSYNEQFF. CDR3 nucleotide sequence: TGTGCCAGCAGCTCCGGACTAGCGGGGACCTCCTACAATGAGCAGTTCTTC.

J is TRBJ2-7 and V is TRBV23-1, with 7 positions matching TRBD2. TRBV23-1 is an ORF, and what it does is uncertain. Losses at the gene ends were 4 bases for V and 4 bases for J; bases not matched to a gene: 7. The CDR3 runs to 14 residues. The CDR3 loop is CASSRRGSIYEQYF. For the CDR3, the DNA is TGCGCCAGCAGTCGGCGCGGGAGTATTTACGAGCAGTACTTC.

The chain employs TRBV5-1 and TRBJ2-5; 8 positions agree with TRBD2. With V trimmed by 4 bases and J by 5 bases, 13 bases remained unmatched. Germline V CDR1 and CDR2: SGHRS, YFSETQ. This CDR3 is built from 16 residues. The CDR3 region is CASSQLTSAQGETQYF. The CDR3 nucleotides are TGCGCCAGCAGCCAACTGACTAGCGCGCAAGGGGAGACCCAGTACTTC.

V usage is TRBV18 and J usage is TRBJ1-5, with 7 bases aligning to TRBD1. The length of the CDR3 is 16 residues. V gave up 4 bases and J gave up 3 bases; unmatched junction bases: 9. The germline V gene has CDR1 KGHSH and CDR2 LQKENI. The chain's CDR3 is CASSLRQGSNNQPQHF. The DNA for the CDR3 is TGTGCCAGCTCACTCAGACAGGGTAGCAACAATCAGCCCCAGCATTTT. The full variable domain, in which reference TRBV18 and TRBJ1-5 provide the parts outside the CDR3, is NAGVMQNPRHLVRRRGQEARLRCSPMKGHSHVYWYRQLPEEGLKFMVYLQKENIIDESGMPKERFSAEFPKEGPSILRIQQVVRGDSAAYFCASSLRQGSNNQPQHFGDGTRLSIL.

This clone was seen just once. The chain employs TRBV6-5 and TRBJ2-3, with TRBD2 matching over 12 bases. In germline, CDR1 is MNHEY, CDR2 SVGAGI. V was pared by 9 bases and J by 3 bases, with 4 bases of the junction left unmatched. The CDR3 runs to 14 residues. DNA for the CDR3: TGTGCCAGTAAGACTAGCGGGAGTACAGATACGCAGTATTTT. Protein product: CASKTSGSTDTQYF.

The V gene is TRBV5-1, the J gene TRBJ2-5, with D perhaps TRBD1 (6 bases). Gene TRBJ2-7 matches the end of the DNA better, so the J call may be wrong. The CDR3 spans 15 residues. The germline V gene encodes CDR1 SGHRS and CDR2 YFSETQ. The CDR3 DNA reads TGCGCCAGCAGCCGTCGGACAGCCAGATCCTACGAGCAGTACTTC. It specifies CASSRRTARSYEQYF.

The rearrangement links TRBV18 to TRBJ1-1; D is possibly TRBD1 (5 bases). Trimming shortened V by 2 bases and J by 0 bases, and 7 bases separated the two germline ends. CDR3 length: 14 amino acids. Germline lookup yields CDR1 KGHSH and CDR2 LQKENI. The CDR3: CASSPGAVNTEAFF. The DNA for the CDR3 is TGTGCCAGCTCACCAGGGGCAGTGAACACTGAAGCTTTCTTT.

V and J are TRBV7-9 and TRBJ2-1; TRBD1 is a possible D gene (5 bases). Trimming left V 1 base short and J 2 bases short, with 9 bases between. The germline V gene encodes CDR1 SEHNR and CDR2 FQNEAQ (reference sequence). CDR3 length: 15 residues. The CDR3 spells CASSLGQGTYNEQFF. CDR3 bases: TGTGCCAGCAGCTTAGGCCAGGGAACCTACAATGAGCAGTTCTTC. The full variable domain, with the rest looked up from reference TRBV7-9 and TRBJ2-1, is DTGVSQNPRHKITKRGQNVTFRCDPISEHNRLYWYRQTLGQGPEFLTYFQNEAQLEKSRLLSDRFSAERPKGSFSTLEIQRTEQGDSAMYLCASSLGQGTYNEQFFGPGTRLTVL.

This chain connects TRBV28 to TRBJ1-3; tentative D call: TRBD1 (5 bases). Germline values: CDR1 MDHEN, CDR2 SYDVKM. CDR3 size: 12 residues. V gave up 10 bases and J gave up 1 base, with 8 bases separating them. The CDR3 nucleotides read TGTGCCATCGGGGGATCTGGAAACACCATATATTTT. Its protein product is CAIGGSGNTIYF.

About this clone: One junction end disagrees with the germline gene, perhaps due to a read error. The chain is built from TRBV7-7 and TRBJ2-1; the match to TRBD1 covers 9 bases. The CDR3 contains 14 residues. Per germline, CDR1 SSHAT and CDR2 FNYEAQ (reference sequence). The CDR3 nucleotides are TGTGCTAGCAGTCTGGGACAGGGTTACAATGAGCAGTTCTTC. It translates to CASSLGQGYNEQFF.

The chain is built from TRBV27 and TRBJ1-1, with D possibly TRBD1 on 6 matching bases. Germline V gene sequence: CDR1 MNHEY, CDR2 SMNVEV (reference sequence). The CDR3 extends over 16 amino acids. The V end lost 3 bases, the J end lost 2 bases, and 16 bases lay between the germline ends. The CDR3 protein is CASSFFPTGVNTEAFF. As DNA, the CDR3 is TGTGCCAGCAGTTTTTTCCCGACAGGAGTTAACACTGAAGCTTTCTTT.

The chain combines TRBV29-1 with TRBJ1-2; TRBD1 agrees at 8 bases. The ends lost 6 bases at V and 8 bases at J; junction bases unmatched: 8. The CDR3 length is 12 residues. The germline CDR1 and CDR2 sequences are SQVTM and ANQGSEA. For the CDR3, the DNA is TGCAGCGTCGAGGACAGGGAATACGGCTACACCTTC. Translating gives CSVEDREYGYTF.

The chain is built from TRBV7-2 and TRBJ2-1; perhaps TRBD2 as D (6 bases). The V end was cut by 4 bases, the J end by 6 bases, with 19 bases between. CDR1 is SGHTA, CDR2 FQGNSA, per germline. CDR3 length equals 16 residues. This CDR3 is CASSYGLLAVGNEQFF. The CDR3 DNA reads as TGTGCCAGCAGCTATGGACTACTGGCCGTTGGCAATGAGCAGTTCTTC.